This paragraph covers one T cell receptor beta chain sequence. Its specificity is unknown. A universal primer site and UMIs were added as TCR cDNA was made by 5'RACE template switching. TCRdb re-called the 5' RACE reads with MiXCR, one entry per CDR3 protein. The table has hundreds of thousands of distinct CDR3 sequences, 8.7% seen once. The record originates from a study of T cells after yellow fever vaccination. Overall study results and limits: A minor fraction of clonotypes spanned both CD4 and CD8 compartments. Most clones from primary vaccination were detected again post-booster (around 96% CD4, approximately 90% CD8). FACS-sorted repertoires could contain abundant clonotypes contaminating from the bulk population.

This TCR came from a man between 18 and 29 years old who received the YFV17D yellow fever vaccine. Sequences were derived from PBMCs, sampled on the day of the first yellow fever vaccination.

As DNA, the CDR3 is TGTGCCAGCAGCCCCAGACAGGGACACTATGGCTACACCTTC. As protein: CASSPRQGHYGYTF. This chain uses TRBV3-1 with TRBJ1-2, with 7 bases identical to TRBD1. Germline CDR1 is LGHDT and CDR2 is YNNKEL (reference sequence). Losses at the gene ends were 4 bases for V and 3 bases for J; bases not matched to a gene: 5. The CDR3 is made up of 14 amino acids.